These 2 T cell receptor beta chains were sequenced from one sample in a study of CD8+ T cells in alopecia areata. Extracted RNA was reverse transcribed, and the resulting cDNA served as sequencing template. Profiled with immunoSEQ multiplex PCR; TCRdb holds only in-frame clones, not every one. Here the sample spans approximately 150,000 clones, about 66% being singletons. Sequenced here: CD8+ T cells sorted from blood, sampled at week 0. These receptors all stem from a human donor with alopecia areata.

This clone has only a few counts. The chain uses TRBV2 and TRBJ2-1, with D perhaps matching TRBD2 (5 bases). Germline loops: CDR1 SNHLY, CDR2 FYNNEI. V lost 4 bases and J 6 bases, leaving 10 bases between the germline ends. This CDR3 region has 13 residues. This CDR3 reads CASSADSLNEQFF. The DNA of the CDR3 is TGTGCCAGCAGTGCGGACTCCCTCAATGAGCAGTTCTTC.

CDR3 coding DNA: TGTGCCACCAGCAGAGGATTGGAGGGGCGGGACTCCGGAGAGCAGTACTTC. Its protein product is CATSRGLEGRDSGEQYF. The gene calls are TRBV15 and TRBJ2-7; D possibly corresponds to TRBD2 (6 bases). Trimming took 1 base from V and 7 from J, leaving 23 bases between them. Germline V gene lookup returns CDR1 LNHNV and CDR2 YYDKDF (reference sequence). This CDR3 contains 17 residues.